The 18 T cell receptor beta chains presented below share a single source sample, sequenced in a study of shared clonotypes between healthy human individuals. Data came from immunoSEQ multiplex PCR; TCRdb stores just in-frame clones and leaves some out. This sample has some 2 million clones; about 95% occur once, and the top ten carry roughly 0.13%. Sequenced sample: naive CD4+ T cells sorted from blood. Subset defined: CD45RA+ positively selected. The receptors here all came from a man aged 18 to 35 in good health.

This clone was detected only a few times. The chain joins TRBV28 to TRBJ2-5; D possibly matches TRBD1 or TRBD2 (5 bases each). CDR3 size: 13 residues. CDR1 and CDR2 from the germline V gene are MDHEN and SYDVKM. Trimming removed 6 bases at V and 4 bases at J, with 12 bases between. Here the CDR3 reads CASRIGTAETQYF. The CDR3 DNA is TGTGCCAGCAGGATCGGGACGGCAGAGACCCAGTACTTC.

This clone showed up just once. For the CDR3, the DNA is TGTGCCTGGAGGGGGTTTAGCGGGCCCTCCTACAATGAGCAGTTCTTC. This sequence encodes CAWRGFSGPSYNEQFF. The chain joins TRBV30 to TRBJ2-1; 7 bases match TRBD2. Germline CDR1 is GTSNPN and CDR2 is SVGIG (reference sequence). The CDR3 has 16 amino acids. V shed 3 bases and J 0 bases; nucleotides not matched to a gene: 8. The complete variable domain, with remaining parts taken from reference TRBV30 and TRBJ2-1, reads SQTIHQWPATLVQPVGSPLSLECTVEGTSNPNLYWYRQAAGRGLQLLFYSVGIGQISSEVPQNLSASRPQDRQFILSSKKLLLSDSGFYLCAWRGFSGPSYNEQFFGPGTRLTVL.

Comment on this clone: Other DNA sequences within the sample encode an identical CDR3. CDR3 residues: CASSPLGSSYEQYF. The CDR3 region has the DNA TGTGCCAGCTCACCACTGGGGAGCTCCTACGAGCAGTACTTC. V and J are TRBV18 and TRBJ2-7; D might be TRBD2 (5 bases). The germline CDR1 and CDR2 sequences are KGHSH and LQKENI. The CDR3 is 14 residues long. Trimming cost V 1 base and J 0 bases, with 7 bases left between them.

The J gene is TRBJ2-7, the V gene TRBV18; maybe TRBD2 (7 bases). Between the trimmed V and J ends, which lost 6 bases and 3 bases, there was a span of 21 bases. Germline CDR1 is KGHSH and CDR2 is LQKENI. This CDR3 comprises 16 residues. The CDR3 spells CASSSPGAGVNYEQYF. CDR3 nucleotides: TGTGCCAGCTCCTCCCCGGGGGCGGGGGTCAACTACGAGCAGTACTTC.

The chain has TRBV10-3 and TRBJ2-1; D may correspond to TRBD1 or TRBD2 (6 bases each). Germline V gene sequence: CDR1 ENHRY, CDR2 SYGVKD. Trimming pared 10 bases from V and 2 bases from J, leaving 15 bases between. CDR3 length equals 14 residues. The CDR3 coding sequence is TGTGCCAGCACGGGCGGGACACCCTACAATGAGCAGTTCTTC. It codes for CASTGGTPYNEQFF.

Concerning this clone: Within the sample, other DNA sequences also encode this same CDR3. This rearrangement joins TRBV5-1 to TRBJ2-7; D is possibly TRBD1 or TRBD2 (5 bases each). Germline V gene sequence: CDR1 SGHRS, CDR2 YFSETQ. The ends were cut back, 2 bases at V and 3 bases at J, with 9 bases in the middle. CDR3 length equals 13 residues. The CDR3, as DNA: TGCGCCAGCAGCTTAGAGGGGTACTACGAGCAGTACTTC. Protein sequence: CASSLEGYYEQYF.

The DNA of the CDR3 is TGTGCCAGCAGCCTCCTCCCGGGGAGCGTAGCAGATACGCAGTATTTT. Amino acid sequence: CASSLLPGSVADTQYF. This chain connects TRBV7-2 to TRBJ2-3; a possible D gene is TRBD2 (5 bases). Deletions cut 5 bases from V and 4 bases from J, with 19 bases between. Germline V gene lookup returns CDR1 SGHTA and CDR2 FQGNSA. The CDR3 runs 16 residues.

This rearrangement joins TRBV6-5 to TRBJ1-6; a possible D gene is TRBD1 (6 bases). The CDR3 spans 14 residues. V lost 2 bases and J 7 bases, leaving 9 bases between the germline ends. The germline V gene has CDR1 MNHEY and CDR2 SVGAGI. DNA of the CDR3: TGTGCCAGCAGTTACGCCACAGGGAATTCACCCCTCCACTTT. This codes for CASSYATGNSPLHF.

The chain uses TRBV30 and TRBJ1-2; 8 bases match TRBD1. V lost 0 bases and J lost 5; bases outside the gene matches: 8. The CDR3 consists of 15 residues. Germline assignment: CDR1 GTSNPN and CDR2 SVGIG (reference sequence). The CDR3 bases are TGTGCCTGGAGTGTTGGTCAGGGGGCGAGGTATGGCTACACCTTC. It encodes CAWSVGQGARYGYTF.

The V gene is TRBV11-2, the J gene TRBJ1-1; D is possibly TRBD1 (6 bases). The germline gives CDR1 SGHAT, CDR2 FQNNGV. Trimming removed 4 bases from V and 1 base from J, with 13 bases in between. The CDR3 sequence is 15 residues long. DNA for the CDR3: TGTGCCAGCAGCTCTAGCCCGACAGGGAACACTGAAGCTTTCTTT. Protein: CASSSSPTGNTEAFF.

This rearrangement joins TRBV11-2 to TRBJ2-3, with 11 bases identical to TRBD2. The CDR3 is 16 residues long. The junction had 7 bases not matched to a gene; V was cut back by 4 bases and J by 4 bases. CDR1 is SGHAT, CDR2 FQNNGV, per germline. The CDR3 DNA reads as TGTGCCAGCAGCTCCTCACTAGCGGGAGTCCCAGATACGCAGTATTTT. It is translated as CASSSSLAGVPDTQYF.

The chain uses TRBV6-5 and TRBJ1-2, with D possibly matching TRBD1 (5 bases). Trimming removed 6 bases from V and 5 bases from J, with 16 bases in between. CDR3 length: 14 residues. Germline V gene sequence: CDR1 MNHEY, CDR2 SVGAGI. The CDR3 loop is CASSPRVGTYGYTF. CDR3 in DNA: TGTGCCAGCAGCCCCCGCGTCGGGACTTATGGCTACACCTTC.

This sequence joins TRBV5-1 and TRBJ1-1; no definite D call. V lost 6 bases to trimming and J lost 4 bases, with 16 bases between them. The CDR3 has 14 amino acids. Germline V lookup: CDR1 SGHRS, CDR2 YFSETQ. The CDR3 loop is CASTMMEAGTEAFF. The CDR3 DNA is TGCGCCAGCACCATGATGGAGGCTGGCACTGAAGCTTTCTTT.

The V and J genes are TRBV5-4 and TRBJ1-4; TRBD1 matches 8 bases. The CDR3 is 16 residues long. Trimming took 4 bases from V and 5 from J; bases not matched to a gene: 10. Germline assignment: CDR1 SGHNT and CDR2 YYREEE (reference sequence). The CDR3 coding sequence is TGTGCCAGCAGCGAAGGACAGGGACCCCGGAATGAAAAACTGTTTTTT. Amino acid sequence: CASSEGQGPRNEKLFF.

The rearrangement links TRBV2 to TRBJ2-2; 16 nucleotides agree with TRBD2. There are 15 residues in the CDR3. The junction had 3 bases not matched to a gene; V was cut back by 8 bases and J by 6 bases. CDR1 and CDR2 from the germline V gene are SNHLY and FYNNEI. CDR3 coding DNA: TGTGCCAGCGGGGGACTAGCGGGAGGGCCCGGGGAGCTGTTTTTT. Translated: CASGGLAGGPGELFF.

The chain recombines TRBV5-1 with TRBJ2-7; D could derive from TRBD1 or TRBD2 (5 bases each). Germline V gene data show CDR1 as SGHRS and CDR2 as YFSETQ. V gave up 4 bases and J gave up 0 bases, with 11 bases separating them. The CDR3 has 14 residues. In DNA form, the CDR3 reads TGCGCCAGCAGCGAGGGGTCCCACTCCTACGAGCAGTACTTC. This gives the protein CASSEGSHSYEQYF.

CDR3 coding DNA: TGCAGCGTTGTTGGGGGCTACACCTTC. The encoded protein is CSVVGGYTF. This chain connects TRBV29-1 to TRBJ1-2; D unresolved. The CDR3 covers 9 residues. CDR1 and CDR2 from the germline V gene are SQVTM and ANQGSEA. V dropped 4 bases and J dropped 8 bases, with 5 bases sitting between them. Full variable domain (remainder filled in from reference TRBV29-1 and TRBJ1-2): SAVISQKPSRDICQRGTSLTIQCQVDSQVTMMFWYRQQPGQSLTLIATANQGSEATYESGFVIDKFPISRPNLTFSTLTVSNMSPEDSSIYLCSVVGGYTFGSGTRLTVV.

Concerning this clone itself: The same CDR3 can be traced to other DNA sequences in this sample. The J gene is TRBJ2-7, the V gene TRBV7-9; D is unclear. The V end was cut by 4 bases, the J end by 0 bases, with 4 bases between. CDR1 is SEHNR and CDR2 is FQNEAQ in the germline V gene (reference sequence). The CDR3 is 12 amino acids. CDR3 sequence: CASSSISYEQYF. The CDR3 DNA is TGTGCCAGCAGCTCAATCTCCTACGAGCAGTACTTC.